One sample yielded the 10 T cell receptor beta chains listed below, sequenced in a study of blood T cell repertoires in COVID-19. Generated by immunoSEQ multiplex PCR, the TCRdb table keeps only in-frame clones and is missing some. The sample includes about 58,000 clones, 75% to 90% seen only once; the top ten take more than 30%. Sequenced sample: peripheral blood. The receptors come from a man between 60 and 75 years old with COVID-19, enrolled during active disease.

The rearrangement uses TRBV2 and TRBJ2-1, with TRBD1 as a possible D gene (6 bases). V was trimmed by 3 bases and J by 5 bases, leaving 14 bases between them. Per germline, CDR1 SNHLY and CDR2 FYNNEI. The CDR3 is 15 residues long. CDR3 loop: CASSEPGQRNNEQFF. The DNA of the CDR3 is TGTGCCAGCAGTGAGCCTGGACAGAGAAACAATGAGCAGTTCTTC.

This clone occurred once. The CDR3 sequence is CAIGAVGETQYF. CDR3 nucleotides: TGTGCCATCGGGGCAGTTGGGGAGACCCAGTACTTC. The chain has TRBV10-3 and TRBJ2-5, with D possibly TRBD1 on 5 matching bases. From germline, CDR1 is ENHRY and CDR2 SYGVKD. The CDR3 totals 12 residues. V gave up 8 bases and J gave up 5 bases, with 12 bases separating them.

V is TRBV6-6 and J is TRBJ2-3, with 14 bases lining up with TRBD2. Losses at the gene ends were 5 bases for V and 1 base for J; bases not matched to a gene: 8. This CDR3 has 18 residues. Germline CDR1 MNHNY, CDR2 SVGAGI (reference sequence). The CDR3 DNA is TGTGCCAGCAGTCAACCGGGACTAGCGGGGGATGGCACAGATACGCAGTATTTT. This codes for CASSQPGLAGDGTDTQYF.

The gene calls are TRBV5-1 and TRBJ1-6, with 10 nucleotides matching TRBD1. The V gene's germline CDR1 is SGHRS and CDR2 YFSETQ. V lost 3 bases, J lost 9 bases, and 9 bases stayed unmatched. This CDR3 is built from 16 residues. In DNA, the CDR3 is TGCGCCAGCAGCTCCTCCGGGACAGGGGTGTCTTCACCCCTCCACTTT. It is translated as CASSSSGTGVSSPLHF.

The J gene is TRBJ2-5, the V gene TRBV5-1, with D tentatively TRBD2 (6 bases). Trimming stripped 3 bases from V and 5 bases from J, with 17 bases between. The CDR3 runs to 15 residues. CDR1 SGHRS and CDR2 YFSETQ come from the germline V gene. In DNA, the CDR3 is TGCGCCAGCAGCTGGGAGTCGGCGGGGTCGGAGACCCAGTACTTC. Its translation is CASSWESAGSETQYF.

The chain combines TRBV7-3 with TRBJ2-1; 9 bases fit TRBD1. CDR1 is SGHTA, CDR2 FQGTGA, per germline. V was pared by 3 bases and J by 6 bases, with 0 bases of the junction left unmatched. The CDR3 extends over 13 amino acids. The CDR3 nucleotides read TGTGCCAGCAGCTTGGGACAGGGCAATGAGCAGTTCTTC. It codes for CASSLGQGNEQFF.

This clone has only one observation. The genes are TRBV19 and TRBJ2-1; the match to TRBD1 covers 8 bases. V dropped 3 bases and J dropped 6; count of bases not matched to a gene: 10. The CDR3 length is 16 residues. Germline CDR1 is LNHDA and CDR2 is SQIVND (reference sequence). In DNA, the CDR3 is TGTGCCAGTAGTATCCCCACAGGGGGAAGTAGCAATGAGCAGTTCTTC. Protein: CASSIPTGGSSNEQFF.

This chain connects TRBV5-1 to TRBJ2-7, with D maybe TRBD1 (5 bases). The CDR3 is made up of 14 amino acids. The germline CDR1 and CDR2 sequences are SGHRS and YFSETQ. V gave up 2 bases and J gave up 0 bases, with 9 bases separating them. The DNA of the CDR3 is TGCGCCAGCAGCTTCGACAGTGCCTCCTACGAGCAGTACTTC. Its protein product is CASSFDSASYEQYF.

This chain uses TRBV12-3 or TRBV12-4 with TRBJ2-5; D ambiguous. The germline V and J ends were trimmed by 6 bases and 7 bases, with 15 bases remaining between them. This CDR3 has 13 amino acids. CDR3 loop: CASSPESLMTQYF. The CDR3 DNA sequence: TGTGCCAGCAGCCCCGAGAGCCTAATGACCCAGTACTTC.

The chain recombines TRBV2 with TRBJ1-5, with D possibly being TRBD1 (6 bases). Trimming cost V 4 bases and J 6 bases, with 13 bases left between them. Germline V gives CDR1 SNHLY, CDR2 FYNNEI. CDR3 length: 14 residues. DNA for the CDR3: TGTGCCAGCAGTGGCAGGGGAAGAGGTCAGCCCCAGCATTTT. This encodes CASSGRGRGQPQHF. The variable domain in full, with the rest retrieved from reference TRBV2 and TRBJ1-5, is EPEVTQTPSHQVTQMGQEVILRCVPISNHLYFYWYRQILGQKVEFLVSFYNNEISEKSEIFDDQFSVERPDGSNFTLKIRSTKLEDSAMYFCASSGRGRGQPQHFGDGTRLSIL.